The 32 T cell receptor beta chains in this list originate from one sample, sequenced in a study of T cell responses to AZD1222 COVID-19 vaccine listed by TCRdb under 2021. Library creation used the immunoSEQ multiplex PCR assay. What TCRdb holds here is the immuneACCESS table cut down to in-frame rearrangements. Part of the clones is not present; checked against another copy, under half of the missing clones reflect an unresolved V gene, and the others are unexplained. This sample has 150,000 or so clones in its table, and around 87% of those were observed once. The ten largest account for about 9% of the sample. According to the study, the label for this sample's time point signals: about 28 days (+/-7) after the second vaccine dose. Material: peripheral blood, obtained 28 days after the second AZD1222 dose. The receptors derive from an adult who received the AZD1222 COVID-19 vaccine.

The J gene is TRBJ2-1, the V gene TRBV24-1; tentative D call: TRBD1 (6 bases). The CDR3 contains 16 residues. CDR1 is KGHDR and CDR2 is SFDVKD in the germline V gene. V lost 4 bases to trimming and J lost 0 bases, with 12 bases between them. CDR3 coding DNA: TGTGCCACCAGTGACATACAGGGTAGCTCCTACAATGAGCAGTTCTTC. This encodes CATSDIQGSSYNEQFF.

The V call is TRBV18, the J call TRBJ2-3; 8 nucleotides align to TRBD1. The V and J ends lost 3 bases and 6 bases, in that order; junction bases with no gene match: 5. CDR1 and CDR2 (germline): KGHSH, LQKENI. This CDR3 spans 14 amino acids. In DNA, the CDR3 is TGTGCCAGCTCACCCCTACAGGGGGTTGATACGCAGTATTTT. It is translated as CASSPLQGVDTQYF.

This chain's CDR3 is CSVDRDRGGEQYF. DNA of the CDR3: TGCAGCGTGGACCGGGACAGGGGGGGCGAGCAGTACTTC. This chain uses TRBV29-1 with TRBJ2-7; TRBD1 aligns across 11 bases. The ends lost 6 bases at V and 6 bases at J; junction bases unmatched: 7. The CDR3 loop spans 13 amino acids. The V gene's germline CDR1 is SQVTM and CDR2 ANQGSEA.

The chain links TRBV11-2 to TRBJ2-1; either TRBD1 or TRBD2 may supply D (5 bases each). V dropped 1 base and J dropped 8 bases, with 9 bases sitting between them. The CDR3 is made up of 13 amino acids. Germline V gene lookup returns CDR1 SGHAT and CDR2 FQNNGV. The CDR3: CASSLVPGHEQFF. CDR3 DNA sequence: TGTGCCAGCAGCTTAGTTCCGGGGCATGAGCAGTTCTTC.

The genes are TRBV7-2 and TRBJ1-2; 8 positions match TRBD1. J gave up 2 bases and V 5 bases, and 4 bases lay outside the gene matches. The CDR3 spans 14 residues. The germline V gene encodes CDR1 SGHTA and CDR2 FQGNSA. The CDR3: CASSKDRVNYGYTF. In DNA form, the CDR3 reads TGTGCCAGCAGCAAGGACAGGGTAAACTATGGCTACACCTTC. The variable domain in full, completed from reference TRBV7-2 and TRBJ1-2, reads GAGVSQSPSNKVTEKGKDVELRCDPISGHTALYWYRQSLGQGLEFLIYFQGNSAPDKSGLPSDRFSAERTGGSVSTLTIQRTQQEDSAVYLCASSKDRVNYGYTFGSGTRLTVV.

The rearrangement links TRBV28 to TRBJ1-1; 9 bases are shared with TRBD1. Germline-derived CDR1 and CDR2 are MDHEN and SYDVKM. The J segment lost 5 bases and the V segment lost 7 bases, leaving 11 bases of the junction unmatched. CDR3 length equals 15 residues. The CDR3: CASNSPYRGQTEAFF. The CDR3 DNA is TGTGCCAGCAATTCACCATACAGGGGGCAAACTGAAGCTTTCTTT.

CDR3: CASSYGRVMTGELFF. The CDR3 nucleotides are TGTGCCAGCAGTTACGGCCGAGTAATGACCGGGGAGCTGTTTTTT. V gene TRBV6-2 or TRBV6-3 combines with J gene TRBJ2-2, with D unclear. The CDR3 length is 15 residues. The V gene lost 2 bases and the J gene lost 5 bases, with 12 bases spanning the gap. From germline, CDR1 is MNHEY and CDR2 SVGEGT.

This chain joins TRBV7-2 and TRBJ2-1, with D uncertain. In germline, CDR1 is SGHTA, CDR2 FQGNSA. V gave up 6 bases and J gave up 7 bases, with 16 bases separating them. The CDR3 is made up of 14 amino acids. CDR3 residues: CASSYGFRRNEQFF. The CDR3 DNA follows: TGTGCCAGCAGTTACGGATTCCGCCGGAATGAGCAGTTCTTC. Variable domain in full (rest from reference TRBV7-2 and TRBJ2-1): GAGVSQSPSNKVTEKGKDVELRCDPISGHTALYWYRQSLGQGLEFLIYFQGNSAPDKSGLPSDRFSAERTGGSVSTLTIQRTQQEDSAVYLCASSYGFRRNEQFFGPGTRLTVL.

The chain carries TRBV5-1 and TRBJ2-7; unclear D gene. This CDR3 is built from 15 residues. The V and J ends lost 0 bases and 1 base respectively, with 11 bases between them. Germline V CDR1 and CDR2: SGHRS, YFSETQ. The CDR3 DNA sequence: TGCGCCAGCAGCTTGGCCAAAGGAGAGTCCTACGAGCAGTACTTC. It is translated as CASSLAKGESYEQYF.

The rearrangement uses TRBV6-5 and TRBJ2-5, with a tentative D call TRBD1 (6 bases). Germline CDR1 reads MNHEY; CDR2 reads SVGAGI. The V and J ends lost 6 bases and 1 base respectively, with 12 bases between them. The CDR3 spans 14 residues. The CDR3 DNA reads TGTGCCAGCAGCTTCGGGACACCCCAAGAGACCCAGTACTTC. Its translation is CASSFGTPQETQYF.

V is TRBV9 and J is TRBJ1-6; a possible D gene is TRBD1 (5 bases). Trimming stripped 4 bases from V and 9 bases from J, with 17 bases between. Germline V gene sequence: CDR1 SGDLS, CDR2 YYNGEE. The CDR3 is 15 residues long. The CDR3 coding sequence is TGTGCCAGCAGCCCCCACGGGGGGTCTGGTTCACCCCTCCACTTT. It codes for CASSPHGGSGSPLHF.

This clone was counted only a few times. This chain connects TRBV2 to TRBJ2-1; 11 bases agree with TRBD2. Trimming cost V 6 bases and J 6 bases; bases outside gene matches: 7. The CDR3 extends over 15 amino acids. Germline assignment: CDR1 SNHLY and CDR2 FYNNEI. This CDR3 is CASRRGGTSGNEQFF. The CDR3 DNA is TGTGCCAGCAGGAGGGGCGGGACTAGCGGCAATGAGCAGTTCTTC. The full variable domain, its missing parts supplied by reference TRBV2 and TRBJ2-1, is EPEVTQTPSHQVTQMGQEVILRCVPISNHLYFYWYRQILGQKVEFLVSFYNNEISEKSEIFDDQFSVERPDGSNFTLKIRSTKLEDSAMYFCASRRGGTSGNEQFFGPGTRLTVL.

The J gene is TRBJ1-2, the V gene TRBV3-1 (or the pseudogene TRBV3-2); TRBD1 matches at 7 bases. The germline V gene encodes CDR1 LGHDT and CDR2 YNNKEL (reference sequence). The CDR3 has 13 residues. Trimming removed 6 bases from V and 9 bases from J; junction bases left unmatched: 10. The CDR3 bases are TGTGCCAGCAGGGGGAGACAGGGCTGGAGCTACACCTTC. It yields the protein CASRGRQGWSYTF.

The chain uses TRBV15 and TRBJ2-5; the match to TRBD2 covers 8 bases. Germline V lookup: CDR1 LNHNV, CDR2 YYDKDF (reference sequence). CDR3 length equals 16 residues. Trimming cost V 0 bases and J 1 base; bases outside gene matches: 4. CDR3 coding DNA: TGTGCCACCAGCAGAGATCGTAGCGGGGCCCAAGAGACCCAGTACTTC. Its translation is CATSRDRSGAQETQYF.

This sequence joins TRBV28 and TRBJ2-5; the match to TRBD1 covers 10 bases. The J call may be mistaken, given a closer DNA end match to TRBJ2-7. From germline, CDR1 is MDHEN and CDR2 SYDVKM. CDR3 size: 15 residues. The CDR3 is CASSQTGGEAYEQYF. The CDR3 nucleotides read TGTGCCAGCAGTCAGACAGGGGGCGAGGCCTACGAGCAGTACTTC.

The chain links TRBV27 to TRBJ1-4; no clear D. This CDR3 comprises 16 residues. Trimming cost V 6 bases and J 1 base, with 15 bases left between them. Germline V gene sequence: CDR1 MNHEY, CDR2 SMNVEV (reference sequence). CDR3 coding DNA: TGTGCCAGCAGCCTAAACGGGTTCGGAACTAATGAAAAACTGTTTTTT. This sequence encodes CASSLNGFGTNEKLFF.

The chain joins TRBV5-1 to TRBJ2-7, with D unclear. Germline CDR1 and CDR2: SGHRS and YFSETQ. The CDR3 totals 14 residues. V lost 0 bases to trimming and J lost 0 bases, with 7 bases between them. The CDR3 reads CASSLAAVSYEQYF. DNA for the CDR3: TGCGCCAGCAGCTTGGCCGCAGTCTCCTACGAGCAGTACTTC.

The rearrangement links TRBV2 to TRBJ1-2, with a possible D match to TRBD1 (5 bases). The CDR3 is 12 amino acids. The germline gives CDR1 SNHLY, CDR2 FYNNEI. Trimming shortened V by 2 bases and J by 8 bases, and 9 bases separated the two germline ends. For the CDR3, the DNA is TGTGCCAGCAGTGAAAGGGACGCGGGCTACACCTTC. Translated: CASSERDAGYTF.

CDR3 sequence (DNA): TGTGCCAGCAGACCCGGCGGTCCTGGGGCCAACGTCCTGACTTTC. Protein sequence: CASRPGGPGANVLTF. This chain uses TRBV6-5 with TRBJ2-6; no firm D call. The CDR3 has 15 amino acids. V lost 6 bases to trimming and J lost 2 bases, with 11 bases between them. Germline CDR1 MNHEY, CDR2 SVGAGI.

This sequence joins TRBV30 and TRBJ2-7; tentatively, D is TRBD1 or TRBD2 (5 bases each). The V gene's germline CDR1 is GTSNPN and CDR2 SVGIG (reference sequence). The CDR3 is 15 residues long. Trimming pared 0 bases from V and 3 bases from J, leaving 15 bases between. CDR3 nucleotides: TGTGCCTGGAGTGTAATGGGGACGGTCGTCTACGAGCAGTACTTC. Its translation: CAWSVMGTVVYEQYF.

The chain employs TRBV6-2 or TRBV6-3 and TRBJ2-2; D remains ambiguous. Trimming stripped 1 base from V and 5 bases from J, with 17 bases between. The germline CDR1 and CDR2 sequences are MNHEY and SVGEGT. The CDR3 is 17 amino acids. CDR3 nucleotide sequence: TGTGCCAGCAGTTACTTGGCGCTACGGGCCGGTACCGGGGAGCTGTTTTTT. The encoded protein is CASSYLALRAGTGELFF.

This chain links TRBV4-3 with TRBJ2-7; 10 bases line up with TRBD1. Germline-derived CDR1 and CDR2 are LGHNA and YSLEER. V shed 3 bases, J shed 3 bases, and the junction held 2 bases outside the gene matches. There are 14 residues in the CDR3. CDR3 in amino acids: CASSHRTGGYEQYF. CDR3 DNA: TGCGCCAGCAGCCACCGGACAGGGGGCTACGAGCAGTACTTC.

This sequence joins TRBV28 and TRBJ1-2, with 9 bases lining up with TRBD1. Looked up from germline, CDR1 is MDHEN and CDR2 is SYDVKM. V trimming: 8 bases; J trimming: 6 bases; junction bases outside the gene matches: 16. This CDR3 has 16 residues. CDR3 in amino acids: CASHKLAGQGFDGYTF. CDR3 bases: TGTGCCAGCCACAAATTAGCGGGACAGGGATTCGATGGCTACACCTTC.

This chain uses TRBV5-4 with TRBJ2-5, with 11 bases fitting TRBD2. This CDR3 comprises 16 residues. The junction had 8 bases not matched to a gene; V was cut back by 2 bases and J by 5 bases. The germline V gene encodes CDR1 SGHNT and CDR2 YYREEE (reference sequence). CDR3 sequence (DNA): TGTGCCAGCAGCTTCCCAACTAGCGGGAGTTCTGAGACCCAGTACTTC. As protein: CASSFPTSGSSETQYF. The variable domain in full, completed from reference TRBV5-4 and TRBJ2-5, reads ETGVTQSPTHLIKTRGQQVTLRCSSQSGHNTVSWYQQALGQGPQFIFQYYREEENGRGNFPPRFSGLQFPNYSSELNVNALELDDSALYLCASSFPTSGSSETQYFGPGTRLLVL.

The chain is built from TRBV20-1 and TRBJ2-5; D call uncertain. Germline V gene data show CDR1 as DFQATT and CDR2 as SNEGSKA (reference sequence). V was clipped by 6 bases and J by 5 bases, with 10 bases between them. The CDR3 covers 11 residues. In DNA, the CDR3 is TGCAGTGCGTTAGTCGGGGAGACCCAGTACTTC. Its protein product is CSALVGETQYF.

The rearrangement uses TRBV27 and TRBJ2-4; the match to TRBD2 covers 9 bases. CDR1 MNHEY and CDR2 SMNVEV come from the germline V gene (reference sequence). J lost 6 bases, V lost 5 bases, and 11 bases had no gene match. The CDR3 is 16 residues long. CDR3 residues: CASSPTRLAVINIQYF. The CDR3 DNA reads TGTGCCAGCAGTCCCACCCGACTAGCGGTAATAAACATTCAGTACTTC.

To note about this clone: Within the sample, other DNA sequences also encode this same CDR3. The chain employs TRBV19 and TRBJ1-2; the D gene is possibly TRBD1 (5 bases). With 4 bases removed from V and 2 bases from J, the gap between germline ends came to 5 bases. Germline lookup yields CDR1 LNHDA and CDR2 SQIVND (reference sequence). The CDR3 is made up of 12 amino acids. The CDR3 DNA follows: TGTGCCAGTAGTAGGGGGAACTATGGCTACACCTTC. Amino acids: CASSRGNYGYTF.

The chain is built from TRBV4-2 and TRBJ1-5; D gene ambiguous. Trimming shortened V by 1 base and J by 4 bases, and 5 bases separated the two germline ends. CDR1 is LGHNA, CDR2 YNFKEQ, per germline. The CDR3 is 13 residues long. The CDR3 DNA follows: TGTGCCAGCAGCCAAGCCTTAAATCAGCCCCAGCATTTT. Its translation: CASSQALNQPQHF.

J is TRBJ2-6 and V is TRBV9; D is unclear. V was clipped by 1 base and J by 1 base, with 6 bases between them. The CDR3 extends over 15 amino acids. Germline V gene lookup returns CDR1 SGDLS and CDR2 YYNGEE. CDR3 amino acids: CASSVFGSGANVLTF. In DNA, the CDR3 is TGTGCCAGCAGCGTATTTGGGTCTGGGGCCAACGTCCTGACTTTC.

Written as DNA, the CDR3 is TGTGCCAGCAGCGGGGGGACAGGGGTTACGACCCAGTACTTC. It encodes CASSGGTGVTTQYF. V gene TRBV2 combines with J gene TRBJ2-5; TRBD1 matches at 10 bases. V was pared by 6 bases and J by 7 bases, with 8 bases of the junction left unmatched. CDR1 SNHLY and CDR2 FYNNEI come from the germline V gene. The CDR3 is 14 residues long.

The sample holds one count of this clone. The V gene is TRBV11-2, the J gene TRBJ2-1; 14 positions match TRBD2. V was pared by 3 bases and J by 7 bases, with 5 bases of the junction left unmatched. The CDR3 is 16 amino acids. In germline, CDR1 is SGHAT, CDR2 FQNNGV. CDR3 in amino acids: CASSLFGTSGRNEQFF. The CDR3 nucleotides read TGTGCCAGCAGCTTGTTCGGGACTAGCGGGAGAAATGAGCAGTTCTTC.

The chain recombines TRBV5-1 with TRBJ2-1; D call uncertain. V was cut by 0 bases and J by 9 bases, with 13 bases left in between. Germline values: CDR1 SGHRS, CDR2 YFSETQ. The CDR3 is made up of 14 amino acids. CDR3 loop: CASSLAAGPIEQFF. The CDR3 coding sequence is TGCGCCAGCAGCTTGGCGGCAGGCCCGATTGAGCAGTTCTTC.